This T cell receptor (beta chain) was sequenced in a study of T-cell memory formation after mild COVID-19. TCRdb reprocessed the 5' RACE reads with MiXCR, giving one entry per CDR3 protein. The top ten hold 3% to 4.5% of the sample, which has about 200,000 distinct CDR3 sequences, around 9.1% seen once. The germline V gene has CDR1 MNHNY and CDR2 SVGAGI (reference sequence). This CDR3 has 16 amino acids. Germline trimming cut 6 bases from V and 0 bases from J; bases unmatched to any gene: 8. This clonotype was counted at least ten times. J is TRBJ1-5 and V is TRBV6-6, with TRBD1 matching 7 bases. The sequence was collected from a man aged 18 to 35 who had mild COVID-19 (a few samples of this study predate the infection). Cell type and time point are not known. Material for sequencing was PBMCs or a T cell subset sorted from them (not recorded which). The CDR3 bases are TGTGCCAGCAGACCGACAGGGTCAGATAGCAATCAGCCCCAGCATTTT. Protein: CASRPTGSDSNQPQHF.